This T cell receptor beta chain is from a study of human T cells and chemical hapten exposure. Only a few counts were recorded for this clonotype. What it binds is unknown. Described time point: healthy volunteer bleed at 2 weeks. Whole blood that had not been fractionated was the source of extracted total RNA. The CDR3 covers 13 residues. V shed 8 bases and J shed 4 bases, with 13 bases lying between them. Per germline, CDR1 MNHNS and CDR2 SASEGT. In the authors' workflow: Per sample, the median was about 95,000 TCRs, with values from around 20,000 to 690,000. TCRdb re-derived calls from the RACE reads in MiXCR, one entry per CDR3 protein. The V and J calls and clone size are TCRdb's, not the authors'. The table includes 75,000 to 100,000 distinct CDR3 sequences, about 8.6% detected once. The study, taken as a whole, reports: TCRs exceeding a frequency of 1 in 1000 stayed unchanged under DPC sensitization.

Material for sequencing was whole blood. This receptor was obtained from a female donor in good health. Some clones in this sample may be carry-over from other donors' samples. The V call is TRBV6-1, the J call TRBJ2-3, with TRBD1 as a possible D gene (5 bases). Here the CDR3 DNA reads TGTGCCAGCGTAAGCCGGACATCAGATACGCAGTATTTT. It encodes CASVSRTSDTQYF.